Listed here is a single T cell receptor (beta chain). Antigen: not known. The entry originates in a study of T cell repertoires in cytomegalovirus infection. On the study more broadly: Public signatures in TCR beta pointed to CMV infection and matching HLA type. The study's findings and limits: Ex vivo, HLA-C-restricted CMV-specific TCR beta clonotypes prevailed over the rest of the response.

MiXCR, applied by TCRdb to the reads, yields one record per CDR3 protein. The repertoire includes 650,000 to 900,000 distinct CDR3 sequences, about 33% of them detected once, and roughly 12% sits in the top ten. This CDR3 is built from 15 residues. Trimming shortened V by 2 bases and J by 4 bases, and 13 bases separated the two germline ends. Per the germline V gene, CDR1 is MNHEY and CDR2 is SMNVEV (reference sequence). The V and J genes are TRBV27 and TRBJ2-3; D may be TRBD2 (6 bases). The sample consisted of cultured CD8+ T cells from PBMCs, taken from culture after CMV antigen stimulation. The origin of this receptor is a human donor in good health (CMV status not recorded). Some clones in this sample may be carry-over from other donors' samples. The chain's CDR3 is CASSLVRGGSDTQYF. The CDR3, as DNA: TGTGCCAGCAGTTTAGTGCGGGGAGGTTCAGATACGCAGTATTTT.